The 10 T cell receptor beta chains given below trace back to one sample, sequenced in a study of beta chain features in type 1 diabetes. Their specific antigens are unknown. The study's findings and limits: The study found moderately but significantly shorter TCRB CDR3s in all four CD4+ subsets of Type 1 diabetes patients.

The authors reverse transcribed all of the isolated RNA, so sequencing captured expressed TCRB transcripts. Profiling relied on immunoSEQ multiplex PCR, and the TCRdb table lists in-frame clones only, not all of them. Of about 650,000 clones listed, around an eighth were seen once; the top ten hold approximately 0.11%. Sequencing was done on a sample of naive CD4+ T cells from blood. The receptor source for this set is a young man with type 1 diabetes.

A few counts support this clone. The CDR3 coding sequence is TGTGCCAGCAGTCCCCACAGGGAGCCCCAGCATTTT. As protein: CASSPHREPQHF. This sequence joins TRBV28 and TRBJ1-5, with D maybe TRBD1 (6 bases). This CDR3 is 12 amino acids long. Trimming took off 5 bases at V and 8 bases at J, with 10 bases between the two ends. Per the germline V gene, CDR1 is MDHEN and CDR2 is SYDVKM.

This CDR3 reads CASTLGTLAVENIQYF. The CDR3 DNA reads TGCGCCAGCACGCTAGGGACACTCGCTGTCGAAAACATTCAGTACTTC. The rearrangement links TRBV5-1 to TRBJ2-4, with D tentatively TRBD1 (6 bases). Trimming stripped 6 bases from V and 5 bases from J, with 21 bases between. Germline CDR1 reads SGHRS; CDR2 reads YFSETQ. The CDR3 runs to 16 residues.

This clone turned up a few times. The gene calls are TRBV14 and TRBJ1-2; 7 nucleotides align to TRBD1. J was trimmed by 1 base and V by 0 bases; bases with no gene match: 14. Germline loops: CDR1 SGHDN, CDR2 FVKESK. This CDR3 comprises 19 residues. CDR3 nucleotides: TGTGCCAGCAGCCAAGATAGCCCCGGACAGGTTCCAATTAACTATGGCTACACCTTC. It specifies CASSQDSPGQVPINYGYTF.

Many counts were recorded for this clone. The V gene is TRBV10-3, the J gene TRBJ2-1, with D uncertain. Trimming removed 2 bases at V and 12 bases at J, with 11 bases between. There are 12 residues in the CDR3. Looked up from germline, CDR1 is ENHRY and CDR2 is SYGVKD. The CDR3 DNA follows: TGTGCCATCAGTGAGGACGGCGATCTGCAGTTCTTC. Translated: CAISEDGDLQFF.

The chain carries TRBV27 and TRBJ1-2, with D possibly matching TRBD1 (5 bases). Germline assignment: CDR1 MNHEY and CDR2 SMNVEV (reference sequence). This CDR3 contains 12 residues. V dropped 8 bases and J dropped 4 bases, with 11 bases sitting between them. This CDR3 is CASGLDSYGYTF. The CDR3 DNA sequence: TGTGCCAGCGGACTAGACAGCTATGGCTACACCTTC.

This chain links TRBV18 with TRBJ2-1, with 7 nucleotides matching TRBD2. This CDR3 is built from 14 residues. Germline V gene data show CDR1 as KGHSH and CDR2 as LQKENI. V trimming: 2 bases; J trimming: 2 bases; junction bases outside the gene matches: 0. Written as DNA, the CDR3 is TGTGCCAGCTCACCAGCGGGGGCCTACAATGAGCAGTTCTTC. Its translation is CASSPAGAYNEQFF.

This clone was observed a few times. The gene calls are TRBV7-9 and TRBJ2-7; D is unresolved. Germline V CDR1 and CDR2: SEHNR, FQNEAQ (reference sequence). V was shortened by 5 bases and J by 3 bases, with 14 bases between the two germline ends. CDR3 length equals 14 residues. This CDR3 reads CASSKAGRNYEQYF. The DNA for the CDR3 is TGTGCCAGCAGCAAAGCCGGACGGAACTACGAGCAGTACTTC.

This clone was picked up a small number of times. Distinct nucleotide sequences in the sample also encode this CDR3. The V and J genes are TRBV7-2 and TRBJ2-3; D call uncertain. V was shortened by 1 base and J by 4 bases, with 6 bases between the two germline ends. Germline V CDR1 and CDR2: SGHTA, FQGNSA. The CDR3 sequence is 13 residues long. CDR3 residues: CASSLVGADTQYF. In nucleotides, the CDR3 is TGTGCCAGCAGCTTAGTCGGCGCAGATACGCAGTATTTT. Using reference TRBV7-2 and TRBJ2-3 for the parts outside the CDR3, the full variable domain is GAGVSQSPSNKVTEKGKDVELRCDPISGHTALYWYRQSLGQGLEFLIYFQGNSAPDKSGLPSDRFSAERTGGSVSTLTIQRTQQEDSAVYLCASSLVGADTQYFGPGTRLTVL.

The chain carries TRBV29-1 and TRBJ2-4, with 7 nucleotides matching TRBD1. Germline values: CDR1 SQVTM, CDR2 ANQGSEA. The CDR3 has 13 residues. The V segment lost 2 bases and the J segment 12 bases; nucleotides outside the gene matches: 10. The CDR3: CSVEFLGDSSQYF. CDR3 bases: TGCAGCGTTGAATTCTTGGGGGACAGCAGTCAGTACTTC.

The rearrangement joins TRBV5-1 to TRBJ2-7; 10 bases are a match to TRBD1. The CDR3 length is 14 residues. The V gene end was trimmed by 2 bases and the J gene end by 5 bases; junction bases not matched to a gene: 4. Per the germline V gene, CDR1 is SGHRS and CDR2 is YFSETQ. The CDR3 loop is CASSFGQGEDEQYF. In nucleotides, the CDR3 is TGCGCCAGCAGCTTTGGACAGGGGGAGGACGAGCAGTACTTC.